A selection of T cell receptor beta chains follows, all from one sample in a study of shared clonotypes between healthy human individuals. Measured with immunoSEQ multiplex PCR; TCRdb has only the in-frame clones, and not every one. The repertoire includes approximately 720,000 clones, 72% of them detected once, and approximately 2% sits in the top ten. Sequenced sample: memory CD4+ T cells sorted from blood. The source is a woman in her 30s in good health. Each CDR3 is given with its conserved first and last residue. The D gene is left open where the match is weak. Clone size, where shown, is once, few, many, or a class for clones that have expanded.

D	V	J	size	CDR3	DNA
.	TRBV4-2	TRBJ1-2	many	CASSQVLENYGYTF	TGTGCCAGCAGCCAAGTTTTGGAAAACTATGGCTACACCTTC
.	TRBV7-9	TRBJ2-7	.	CASSPRLGGYEQYF	TGTGCCAGCAGCCCCCGATTAGGGGGCTACGAGCAGTACTTC
.	TRBV19	TRBJ2-7	.	CASSIGLADPYEQYF	TGTGCCAGTAGTATAGGATTAGCGGACCCCTACGAGCAGTACTTC
.	TRBV11-2	TRBJ2-5	.	CASSRGSALVETQYF	TGTGCCAGCAGCAGGGGCTCTGCACTTGTAGAGACCCAGTACTTC
.	TRBV30	TRBJ1-2	.	CAWSVGPSYGYTF	TGTGCCTGGAGCGTTGGGCCTTCCTATGGCTACACCTTC
TRBD2	TRBV19	TRBJ2-3	.	CASTATRGDSATQYF	TGTGCCAGTACCGCTACCCGGGGGGATAGCGCTACGCAGTATTTT
.	TRBV27	TRBJ1-5	medium-sized	CASSPQLGQNNQPQHF	TGTGCCAGCAGTCCCCAGCTCGGACAGAACAATCAGCCCCAGCATTTT
.	TRBV6-6	TRBJ2-7	.	CASSYSAGF	TGTGCCAGCAGTTACTCTGCAGGATTC
TRBD2	TRBV9	TRBJ2-2	.	CASSPRETSGKSGGELFF	TGTGCCAGCAGCCCCCGGGAGACTAGCGGGAAGTCTGGCGGGGAGCTGTTTTTT
.	TRBV4-1	TRBJ1-5	.	CASSQDVGTTVDPQHF	TGCGCCAGCAGCCAAGACGTTGGGACCACTGTTGATCCCCAGCATTTT
TRBD2	TRBV6-1	TRBJ2-3	.	CASRGGDSHQNTQYF	TGTGCCAGCAGGGGAGGGGACTCCCATCAAAATACGCAGTATTTT
.	TRBV28	TRBJ1-1	.	CASTGTYNTEAFF	TGTGCCAGCACCGGGACTTATAACACTGAAGCTTTCTTT
.	TRBV6-6	TRBJ1-5	.	CASSYSIRQPQHF	TGTGCCAGCAGTTACTCGATACGTCAGCCCCAGCATTTT
.	TRBV18	TRBJ1-5	few	CASSPGQINQPQHF	TGTGCCAGCTCGCCCGGACAGATTAATCAGCCCCAGCATTTT
TRBD1	TRBV6-4	TRBJ1-5	.	CASSDGGQGRVQPQHF	TGTGCCAGCAGTGACGGAGGACAGGGGAGGGTTCAGCCCCAGCATTTT
.	TRBV28	TRBJ1-5	.	CASGQMGTSQPQHF	TGTGCCAGCGGTCAGATGGGGACATCTCAGCCCCAGCATTTT
.	TRBV5-4	TRBJ2-7	.	CASSLGQPTYEQYF	TGTGCCAGCAGCTTAGGACAGCCGACCTACGAGCAGTACTTC
.	TRBV28	TRBJ2-5	.	CASPNRGLTQETQYF	TGTGCCAGCCCCAATCGGGGACTGACGCAAGAGACCCAGTACTTC
.	TRBV11-3	TRBJ1-5	few	CASSQTQHF	TGTGCCAGCAGTCAAACCCAGCATTTT
.	TRBV11-2	TRBJ1-1	.	CASSFRMNTEAFF	TGTGCCAGCAGCTTTAGGATGAACACTGAAGCTTTCTTT